This TCR beta chain was identified in a study of cytomegalovirus exposure and HLA in healthy donors. General study results and limits: A later analysis appeared to link common viral pathogens to several of the most significant clusters.

Note on this clone: What it binds is unknown.

Vbeta (60) and Jbeta (13) primers were used in the PCR. Method: immunoSEQ multiplex PCR; TCRdb's copy keeps in-frame clones and lacks some. The table lists 55,000 to 75,000 clones, about 81% of them singletons, with 6.8% in the top ten. Germline CDR1 reads MNHEY; CDR2 reads SMNVEV (reference sequence). This CDR3 region has 19 residues. With 9 bases clipped from V and 0 bases from J, the junction kept 17 bases outside the gene matches. Sequencing input: PBMCs. J is TRBJ2-1 and V is TRBV27; 10 nucleotides match TRBD2. The TCR was taken from a man aged 30 to 39 in good health and CMV-seropositive. CDR3 residues: CASARRLAGAFSSYNEQFF. CDR3 nucleotides: TGTGCCAGTGCACGTCGGCTAGCGGGGGCCTTTAGCTCCTACAATGAGCAGTTCTTC.